This T cell receptor (beta chain) is drawn from a study of technical replicates of blood from a handful of donors (dated by TCRdb to about 2017). Libraries were made using the immunoSEQ multiplex PCR assay. TCRdb retrieved this table from immuneACCESS and kept in-frame rearrangements only. Not all clones are present; in checked studies, unresolved V genes account for under half, and no reason is known for the remainder. The sample table lists over 55,000 clones, about 88% of them with a count of one. The ten largest clonotypes hold over 4% of the sample. As for this clone: Its antigen is currently not known. The record has no base qualities; no much larger clone is one base away.

From the germline V gene (reference sequence), CDR1 is LNHDA and CDR2 is SQIVND. V is reduced by 7 bases and J by 7 bases, leaving a spacing of 14 bases between them. The CDR3 has 14 amino acids, counting the end cysteine and phenylalanine. Of all the DNA, just the CDR3 is kept, 42 bases in frame from base 1. The V and J segments used are TRBV19 and TRBJ1-6, with no reliable assignment of the D segment. This TCR derives from a human donor in good health. Some clones in this sample may be carry-over from other donors' samples. The source material was PBMCs. The DNA reads TGTGCCAGTACAGCCTGGGCCAGAAATTCACCCCTCCACTTT. This is translated as CASTAWARNSPLHF.